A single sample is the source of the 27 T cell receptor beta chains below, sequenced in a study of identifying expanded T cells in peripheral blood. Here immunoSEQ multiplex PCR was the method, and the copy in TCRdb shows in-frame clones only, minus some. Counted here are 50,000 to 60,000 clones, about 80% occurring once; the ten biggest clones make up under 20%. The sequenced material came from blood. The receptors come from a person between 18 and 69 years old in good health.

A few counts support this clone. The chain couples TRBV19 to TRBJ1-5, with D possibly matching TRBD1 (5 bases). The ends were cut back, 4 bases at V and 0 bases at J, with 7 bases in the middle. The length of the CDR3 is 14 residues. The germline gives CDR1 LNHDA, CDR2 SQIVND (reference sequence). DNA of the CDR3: TGTGCCAGTAGTAGAGGGGATAGCAATCAGCCCCAGCATTTT. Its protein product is CASSRGDSNQPQHF.

CDR3 region: CASSLTSGIYEQYF. DNA of the CDR3: TGCGCCAGCAGCTTAACTAGCGGGATCTACGAGCAGTACTTC. The chain has TRBV5-1 and TRBJ2-7, with 10 bases that match TRBD2. This CDR3 is built from 14 residues. Germline CDR1 is SGHRS and CDR2 is YFSETQ. V dropped 2 bases and J dropped 3; count of bases not matched to a gene: 2.

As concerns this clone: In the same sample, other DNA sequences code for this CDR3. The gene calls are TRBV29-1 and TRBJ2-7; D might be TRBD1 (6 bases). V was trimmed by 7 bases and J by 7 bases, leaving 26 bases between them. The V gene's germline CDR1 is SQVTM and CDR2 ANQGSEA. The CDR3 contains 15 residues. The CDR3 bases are TGCAGCGCTTTGACCAGACAGGATCCTCGGAAGGAGCAGTACTTC. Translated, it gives CSALTRQDPRKEQYF.

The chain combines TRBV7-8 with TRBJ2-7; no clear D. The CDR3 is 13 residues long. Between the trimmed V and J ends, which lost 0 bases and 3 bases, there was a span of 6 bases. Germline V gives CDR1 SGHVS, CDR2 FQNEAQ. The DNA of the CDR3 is TGTGCCAGCAGCTTAGCAGGGATCTACGAGCAGTACTTC. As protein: CASSLAGIYEQYF.

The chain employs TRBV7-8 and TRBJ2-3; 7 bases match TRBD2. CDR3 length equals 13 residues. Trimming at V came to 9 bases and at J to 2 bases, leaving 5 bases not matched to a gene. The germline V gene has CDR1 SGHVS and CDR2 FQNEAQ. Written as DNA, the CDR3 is TGTGCCAGTAAAAGCGGGAACACAGATACGCAGTATTTT. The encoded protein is CASKSGNTDTQYF.

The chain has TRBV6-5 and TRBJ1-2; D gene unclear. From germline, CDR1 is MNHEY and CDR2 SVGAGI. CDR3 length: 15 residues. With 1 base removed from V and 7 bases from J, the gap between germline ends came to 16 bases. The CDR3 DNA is TGTGCCAGCAGTTACTTTGATTCAGGAGGTGGTGGCTACACCTTC. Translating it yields CASSYFDSGGGGYTF.

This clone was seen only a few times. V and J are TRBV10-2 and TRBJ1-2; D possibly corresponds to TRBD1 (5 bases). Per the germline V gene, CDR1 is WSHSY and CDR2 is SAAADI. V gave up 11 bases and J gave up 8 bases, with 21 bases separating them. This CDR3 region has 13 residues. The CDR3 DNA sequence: TGCGCCGCCCGGGAGACGGGGGTCGAAGGCTACACCTTC. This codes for CAARETGVEGYTF.

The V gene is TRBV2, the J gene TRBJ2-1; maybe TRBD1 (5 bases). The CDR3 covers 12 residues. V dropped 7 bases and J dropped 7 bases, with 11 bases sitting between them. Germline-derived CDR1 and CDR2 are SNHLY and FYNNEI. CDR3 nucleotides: TGTGCCAGCATTCAGGGTAGGAATGAGCAGTTCTTC. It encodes CASIQGRNEQFF.

This chain's CDR3 is CASSQDRGYGYTF. For the CDR3, the DNA is TGCGCCAGCAGCCAAGATCGGGGATATGGCTACACCTTC. The V and J genes are TRBV4-1 and TRBJ1-2, with no clear D. From germline, CDR1 is MGHRA and CDR2 YSYEKL. With 0 bases removed from V and 5 bases from J, the gap between germline ends came to 7 bases. CDR3 length: 13 residues.

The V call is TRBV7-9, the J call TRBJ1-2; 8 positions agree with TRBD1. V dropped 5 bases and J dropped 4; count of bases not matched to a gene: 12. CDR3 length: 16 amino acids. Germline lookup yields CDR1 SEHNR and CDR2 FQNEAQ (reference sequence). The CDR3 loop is CASSPPTGALFYGYTF. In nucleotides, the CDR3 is TGTGCCAGCAGCCCGCCGACAGGGGCCCTTTTCTATGGCTACACCTTC.

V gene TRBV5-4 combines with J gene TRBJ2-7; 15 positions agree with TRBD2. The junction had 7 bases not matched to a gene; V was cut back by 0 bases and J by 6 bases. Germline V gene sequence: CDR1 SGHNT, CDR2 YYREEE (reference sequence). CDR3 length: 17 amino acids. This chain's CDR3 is CASSLGTSGRVSGEQYF. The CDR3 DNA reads TGTGCCAGCAGCTTGGGGACTAGCGGGAGGGTGAGCGGCGAGCAGTACTTC.

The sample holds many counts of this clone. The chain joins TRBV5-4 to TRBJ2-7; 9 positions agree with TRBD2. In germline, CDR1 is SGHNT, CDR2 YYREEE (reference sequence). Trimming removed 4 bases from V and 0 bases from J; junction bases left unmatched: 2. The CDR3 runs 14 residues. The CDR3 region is CASSPGLASYEQYF. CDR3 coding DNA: TGTGCCAGCAGCCCGGGACTAGCCTCCTACGAGCAGTACTTC.

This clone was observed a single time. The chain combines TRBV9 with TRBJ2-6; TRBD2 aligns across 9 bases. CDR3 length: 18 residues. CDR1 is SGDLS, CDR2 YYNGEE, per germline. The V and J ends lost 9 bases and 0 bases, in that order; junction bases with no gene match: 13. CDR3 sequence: CANIYSSGIYSGANVLTF. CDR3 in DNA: TGTGCCAACATTTATTCTAGCGGGATATACTCTGGGGCCAACGTCCTGACTTTC.

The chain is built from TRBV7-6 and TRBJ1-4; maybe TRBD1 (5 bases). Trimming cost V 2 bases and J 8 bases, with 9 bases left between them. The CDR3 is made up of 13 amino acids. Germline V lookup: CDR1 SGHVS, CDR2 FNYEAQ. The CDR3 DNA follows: TGTGCCAGCAGCTTAAGGCAGGGAGAAAAACTGTTTTTT. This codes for CASSLRQGEKLFF.

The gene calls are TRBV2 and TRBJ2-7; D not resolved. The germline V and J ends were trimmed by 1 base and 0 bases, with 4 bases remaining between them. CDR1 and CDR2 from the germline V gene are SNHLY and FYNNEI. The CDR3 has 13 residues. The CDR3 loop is CASSEVSSYEQYV. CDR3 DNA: TGTGCCAGCAGTGAAGTCAGCTCCTACGAGCAGTACGTC.

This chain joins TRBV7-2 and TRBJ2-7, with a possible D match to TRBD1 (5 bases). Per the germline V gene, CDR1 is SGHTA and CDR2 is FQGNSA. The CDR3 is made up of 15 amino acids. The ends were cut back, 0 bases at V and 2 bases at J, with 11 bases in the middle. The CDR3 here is CASSLAPDTAYEQYF. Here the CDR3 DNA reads TGTGCCAGCAGCTTAGCCCCGGACACCGCCTACGAGCAGTACTTC.

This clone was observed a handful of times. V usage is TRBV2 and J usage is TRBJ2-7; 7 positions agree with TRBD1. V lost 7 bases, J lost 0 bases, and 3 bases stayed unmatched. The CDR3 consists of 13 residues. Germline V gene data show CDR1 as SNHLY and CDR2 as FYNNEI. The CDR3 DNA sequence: TGTGCCAGCAAAGGGGACAGCTCCTACGAGCAGTACGTC. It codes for CASKGDSSYEQYV.

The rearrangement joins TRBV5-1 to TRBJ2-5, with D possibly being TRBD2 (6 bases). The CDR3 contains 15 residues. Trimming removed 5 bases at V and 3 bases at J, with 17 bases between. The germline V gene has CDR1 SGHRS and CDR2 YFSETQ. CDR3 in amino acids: CASSVRGTSKETQYF. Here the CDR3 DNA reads TGCGCCAGCAGTGTGAGGGGAACTAGCAAAGAGACCCAGTACTTC.

The CDR3 DNA follows: TGTGCCAGCAGCCTCGCACAGGCCTCCGGGGGCTACACCTTC. This sequence encodes CASSLAQASGGYTF. The rearrangement joins TRBV7-9 to TRBJ1-2, with D perhaps matching TRBD1 (5 bases). V lost 5 bases, J lost 8 bases, and 18 bases lay in between. Germline lookup yields CDR1 SEHNR and CDR2 FQNEAQ (reference sequence). The CDR3 consists of 14 residues. Using reference TRBV7-9 and TRBJ1-2 for the parts outside the CDR3, the full variable domain is DTGVSQNPRHKITKRGQNVTFRCDPISEHNRLYWYRQTLGQGPEFLTYFQNEAQLEKSRLLSDRFSAERPKGSFSTLEIQRTEQGDSAMYLCASSLAQASGGYTFGSGTRLTVV.

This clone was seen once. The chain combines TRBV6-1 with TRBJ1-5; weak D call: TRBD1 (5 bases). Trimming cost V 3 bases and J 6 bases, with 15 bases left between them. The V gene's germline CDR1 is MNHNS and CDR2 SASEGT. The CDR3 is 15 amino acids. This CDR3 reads CASSEEGLRGQPQHF. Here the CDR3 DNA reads TGTGCCAGCAGTGAGGAGGGGCTTCGCGGTCAGCCCCAGCATTTT.

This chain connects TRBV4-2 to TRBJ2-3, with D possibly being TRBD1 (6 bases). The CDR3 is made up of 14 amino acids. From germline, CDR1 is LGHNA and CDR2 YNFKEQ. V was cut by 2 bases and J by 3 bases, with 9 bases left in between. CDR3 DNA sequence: TGTGCCAGCAGCCAAAGGCAGGGGACAGATACGCAGTATTTT. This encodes CASSQRQGTDTQYF.

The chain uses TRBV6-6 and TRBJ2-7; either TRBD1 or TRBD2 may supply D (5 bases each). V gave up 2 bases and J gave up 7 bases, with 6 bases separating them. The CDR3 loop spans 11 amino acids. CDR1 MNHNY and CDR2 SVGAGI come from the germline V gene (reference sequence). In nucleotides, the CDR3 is TGTGCCAGCAGTTACGGGGGTGAGCAGTACTTC. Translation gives CASSYGGEQYF.

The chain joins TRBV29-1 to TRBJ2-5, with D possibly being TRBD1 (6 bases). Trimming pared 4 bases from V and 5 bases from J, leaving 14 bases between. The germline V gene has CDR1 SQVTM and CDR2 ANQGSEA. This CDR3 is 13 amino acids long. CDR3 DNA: TGCAGCGTTGGACCAAACCAGGGGGAGACCCAGTACTTC. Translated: CSVGPNQGETQYF.

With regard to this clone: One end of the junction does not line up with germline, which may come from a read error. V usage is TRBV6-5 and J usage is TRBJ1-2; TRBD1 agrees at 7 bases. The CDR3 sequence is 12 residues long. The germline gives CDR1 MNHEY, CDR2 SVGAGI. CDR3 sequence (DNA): TGTGCCAGCAGTTATTTCACAGGGGACCCAACTTTC. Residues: CASSYFTGDPTF.

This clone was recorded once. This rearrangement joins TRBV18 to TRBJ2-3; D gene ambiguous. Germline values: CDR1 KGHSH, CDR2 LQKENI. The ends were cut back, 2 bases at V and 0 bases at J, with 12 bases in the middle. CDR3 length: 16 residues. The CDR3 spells CASSPTRVASTDTQYF. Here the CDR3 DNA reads TGTGCCAGCTCACCAACCCGGGTTGCTAGCACAGATACGCAGTATTTT.

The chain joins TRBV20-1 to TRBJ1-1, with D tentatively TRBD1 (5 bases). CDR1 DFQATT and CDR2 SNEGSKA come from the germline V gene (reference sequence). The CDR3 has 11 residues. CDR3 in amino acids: CSGAMNTEAFF. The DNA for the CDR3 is TGCAGCGGGGCCATGAACACTGAAGCTTTCTTT.

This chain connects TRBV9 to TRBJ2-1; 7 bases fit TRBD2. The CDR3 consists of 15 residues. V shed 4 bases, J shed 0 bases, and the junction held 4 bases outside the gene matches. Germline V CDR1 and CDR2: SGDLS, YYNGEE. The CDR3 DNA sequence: TGTGCCAGCAGCCCGGGAGGCGCCTCCTACAATGAGCAGTTCTTC. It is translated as CASSPGGASYNEQFF.